A single sample gave rise to the 31 T cell receptor beta chains below, sequenced in a study of blood T cell repertoires in COVID-19. Produced via immunoSEQ multiplex PCR; TCRdb's table is partial and in-frame only. The profile shows 150,000 to 200,000 clones, about 87% of them singletons. Sequenced sample: peripheral blood. These receptors were taken from a woman aged 18-35 years who had recovered from COVID-19.

This clone was counted between two and nine times. The chain employs TRBV7-3 and TRBJ1-1; the D is unclear. The germline V gene encodes CDR1 SGHTA and CDR2 FQGTGA. V was trimmed by 2 bases and J by 7 bases, leaving 14 bases between them. The CDR3 contains 14 residues. This CDR3 is CASSLLPGVNEAFF. The CDR3 DNA is TGTGCCAGCAGCTTACTTCCCGGGGTTAATGAAGCTTTCTTT. Filled out from reference TRBV7-3 and TRBJ1-1, the complete variable domain reads GAGVSQTPSNKVTEKGKYVELRCDPISGHTALYWYRQSLGQGPEFLIYFQGTGAADDSGLPNDRFFAVRPEGSVSTLKIQRTERGDSAVYLCASSLLPGVNEAFFGQGTRLTVV.

The rearrangement joins TRBV5-4 to TRBJ2-2; maybe TRBD1 (5 bases). Germline V lookup: CDR1 SGHNT, CDR2 YYREEE (reference sequence). V was pared by 5 bases and J by 4 bases, with 15 bases between. This CDR3 has 15 residues. As DNA, the CDR3 is TGTGCCAGCAGAGCAGGGTTCCTAAGCACCGGGGAGCTGTTTTTT. Translated, it gives CASRAGFLSTGELFF.

The chain carries TRBV19 and TRBJ2-5; 7 positions match TRBD1. The CDR3 extends over 18 amino acids. Trimming at V came to 4 bases and at J to 5 bases, leaving 19 bases not matched to a gene. Germline V lookup: CDR1 LNHDA, CDR2 SQIVND (reference sequence). The CDR3 sequence: CASSRSFRGTVPVETQYF. CDR3 bases: TGTGCCAGTAGTAGGTCGTTTAGAGGGACAGTCCCAGTGGAGACCCAGTACTTC.

This chain links TRBV13 with TRBJ2-3; D perhaps matches TRBD1 (6 bases). V was clipped by 4 bases and J by 6 bases, with 20 bases between them. CDR3 size: 16 residues. Germline loops: CDR1 PRHDT, CDR2 FYEKMQ (reference sequence). The DNA for the CDR3 is TGTGCCAGCAGCTCCCCGCCAGGGGCGCGACATGATACGCAGTATTTT. Protein product: CASSSPPGARHDTQYF.

A single count supports this clone. The genes are TRBV5-6 and TRBJ2-7; the match to TRBD2 covers 7 bases. V shed 3 bases, J shed 4 bases, and the junction held 10 bases outside the gene matches. The germline CDR1 and CDR2 sequences are SGHDT and YYEEEE. This CDR3 is 15 amino acids long. DNA for the CDR3: TGTGCCAGCAGCTGGGAATGGGCGGGAGTTTACGAGCAGTACGTC. Amino acid sequence: CASSWEWAGVYEQYV.

The rearrangement uses TRBV6-2 or TRBV6-3 and TRBJ1-1, with D unresolved. CDR1 and CDR2 (germline): MNHEY, SVGEGT. Trimming cost V 5 bases and J 0 bases, with 10 bases left between them. The CDR3 sequence is 14 residues long. CDR3 in DNA: TGTGCCAGCAGTCAGGCCGGCATGAACACTGAAGCTTTCTTT. Protein: CASSQAGMNTEAFF.

The genes are TRBV5-4 and TRBJ1-5, with D tentatively TRBD1 (5 bases). Trimming stripped 1 base from V and 5 bases from J, with 10 bases between. The CDR3 extends over 14 amino acids. Germline V CDR1 and CDR2: SGHNT, YYREEE (reference sequence). CDR3 DNA sequence: TGTGCCAGCAGCTTGCAGGGTTCGGATCAGCCCCAGCATTTT. Amino acids: CASSLQGSDQPQHF.

Turning to this clone: This sample includes further DNA sequences coding for the same CDR3. The rearrangement links TRBV19 to TRBJ2-1; D may be TRBD1 (6 bases). The CDR3 runs 14 residues. Germline lookup yields CDR1 LNHDA and CDR2 SQIVND (reference sequence). Between the trimmed V and J ends, which lost 6 bases and 5 bases, there was a span of 14 bases. The CDR3 reads CASSRGGRNNEQFF. The CDR3 bases are TGTGCCAGTAGCAGGGGCGGAAGAAACAATGAGCAGTTCTTC.

The chain couples TRBV4-1 to TRBJ2-1; the D gene is possibly TRBD1 (6 bases). Germline V gene data show CDR1 as MGHRA and CDR2 as YSYEKL. The CDR3 contains 14 residues. Trimming removed 1 base from V and 9 bases from J, with 13 bases in between. The CDR3 DNA is TGCGCCAGCAGCCAAGGTCAGGGGAGAGGTGAGCAGTTCTTC. Residues: CASSQGQGRGEQFF.

The chain uses TRBV7-9 and TRBJ2-1; tentatively, D is TRBD2 (5 bases). The germline V gene has CDR1 SEHNR and CDR2 FQNEAQ (reference sequence). V was pared by 5 bases and J by 6 bases, with 11 bases between. The CDR3 sequence is 13 residues long. CDR3 region: CASSAIGSNEQFF. The CDR3 DNA reads TGTGCCAGCAGCGCTATAGGGAGCAATGAGCAGTTCTTC. Full variable domain (rest looked up from reference TRBV7-9 and TRBJ2-1): DTGVSQNPRHKITKRGQNVTFRCDPISEHNRLYWYRQTLGQGPEFLTYFQNEAQLEKSRLLSDRFSAERPKGSFSTLEIQRTEQGDSAMYLCASSAIGSNEQFFGPGTRLTVL.

The CDR3 spells CASPPDTAGVVNEQFF. CDR3 bases: TGTGCCAGCCCCCCAGACACGGCGGGAGTGGTCAATGAGCAGTTCTTC. The chain has TRBV7-9 and TRBJ2-1, with 7 bases fitting TRBD2. Trimming removed 8 bases from V and 6 bases from J; junction bases left unmatched: 16. The CDR3 extends over 16 amino acids. Germline V CDR1 and CDR2: SEHNR, FQNEAQ (reference sequence).

The chain has TRBV9 and TRBJ1-1; D is possibly TRBD1 (5 bases). V was cut by 0 bases and J by 5 bases, with 14 bases left in between. Germline lookup yields CDR1 SGDLS and CDR2 YYNGEE. The CDR3 loop spans 15 amino acids. The DNA for the CDR3 is TGTGCCAGCAGCGTAGGAAGGGGAGGAGGGACTGAAGCTTTCTTT. It translates to CASSVGRGGGTEAFF. The full variable domain, in which reference TRBV9 and TRBJ1-1 provide the parts outside the CDR3, is DSGVTQTPKHLITATGQRVTLRCSPRSGDLSVYWYQQSLDQGLQFLIQYYNGEERAKGNILERFSAQQFPDLHSELNLSSLELGDSALYFCASSVGRGGGTEAFFGQGTRLTVV.

The CDR3 region is CASSQLAAGLGGDTQYF. The CDR3, as DNA: TGTGCCAGCAGCCAGCTAGCGGCCGGATTGGGAGGAGATACGCAGTATTTT. The chain recombines TRBV7-9 with TRBJ2-3; 7 nucleotides align to TRBD2. V was pared by 5 bases and J by 5 bases, with 16 bases of the junction left unmatched. Germline CDR1 and CDR2: SEHNR and FQNEAQ (reference sequence). This CDR3 spans 17 amino acids.

V usage is TRBV5-1 and J usage is TRBJ2-5, with a weak D call TRBD2 (5 bases). V was clipped by 1 base and J by 5 bases, with 15 bases between them. The germline CDR1 and CDR2 sequences are SGHRS and YFSETQ. The CDR3 length is 15 residues. The CDR3 reads CASSLLGAERETQYF. The CDR3 coding sequence is TGCGCCAGCAGCTTGTTAGGAGCGGAACGTGAGACCCAGTACTTC.

The chain joins TRBV19 to TRBJ1-1; 7 bases are shared with TRBD1. In germline, CDR1 is LNHDA, CDR2 SQIVND (reference sequence). The CDR3 runs to 15 residues. V lost 6 bases to trimming and J lost 3 bases; unmatched junction nucleotides: 10. CDR3 loop: CASSKTGPGDTEAFF. The CDR3 nucleotides are TGTGCCAGTAGCAAGACAGGGCCAGGGGACACTGAAGCTTTCTTT.

The chain joins TRBV7-7 to TRBJ2-5; 9 bases are shared with TRBD2. In germline, CDR1 is SSHAT, CDR2 FNYEAQ (reference sequence). The CDR3 extends over 15 amino acids. J lost 3 bases, V lost 0 bases, and 2 bases had no gene match. CDR3 DNA: TGTGCCAGCAGCTTAGCGGCTAGCGGGAAAGAGACCCAGTACTTC. It encodes CASSLAASGKETQYF.

The genes are TRBV6-1 and TRBJ1-5; 8 nucleotides agree with TRBD1. V shed 5 bases and J 4 bases; nucleotides not matched to a gene: 10. The CDR3 length is 16 residues. Germline V gives CDR1 MNHNS, CDR2 SASEGT. The CDR3 DNA reads TGTGCCAGCAGTCAAGGGACAGGTCTGGGAAATCAGCCCCAGCATTTT. It yields the protein CASSQGTGLGNQPQHF.

Points on this clone: Other DNA sequences in the same sample also yield this CDR3. This chain links TRBV10-1 with TRBJ2-7, with a weak D call TRBD2 (5 bases). This CDR3 is 13 amino acids long. V was pared by 3 bases and J by 5 bases, with 11 bases between. Germline CDR1 is WNHNN and CDR2 is SYGVQD (reference sequence). The DNA of the CDR3 is TGCGCCAGCAGTGACGGGGAGTGGGACGAGCAGTACGTC. Translated, it gives CASSDGEWDEQYV.

The chain has TRBV24-1 and TRBJ1-5, with a weak D call TRBD1 (6 bases). The CDR3 is 15 amino acids. The V end lost 5 bases, the J end lost 5 bases, and 15 bases lay between the germline ends. Per the germline V gene, CDR1 is KGHDR and CDR2 is SFDVKD. CDR3 amino acids: CATSGGRLTDQPQHF. The CDR3 nucleotides are TGTGCCACCAGTGGGGGGCGCTTGACAGATCAGCCCCAGCATTTT.

The genes are TRBV7-9 and TRBJ2-2; the D gene is possibly TRBD2 (6 bases). Germline-derived CDR1 and CDR2 are SEHNR and FQNEAQ (reference sequence). The CDR3 has 15 residues. V was shortened by 5 bases and J by 3 bases, with 13 bases between the two germline ends. Written as DNA, the CDR3 is TGTGCCAGCAGCCCCTGGGGGGATGACACCGGGGAGCTGTTTTTT. The encoded protein is CASSPWGDDTGELFF.

This chain links TRBV10-2 with TRBJ1-6; D unresolved. V lost 7 bases and J lost 0, with 13 bases in between. The CDR3 totals 16 residues. CDR1 and CDR2 from the germline V gene are WSHSY and SAAADI. For the CDR3, the DNA is TGCGCCAGCACCCCTACCCTTAGCTCCTATAATTCACCCCTCCACTTT. Translated: CASTPTLSSYNSPLHF.

The chain carries TRBV18 and TRBJ1-1, with 8 bases identical to TRBD1. Trimming took 5 bases from V and 6 from J; bases not matched to a gene: 2. The CDR3 runs 12 residues. From germline, CDR1 is KGHSH and CDR2 LQKENI. The CDR3 region is CASSLQGAEAFF. The CDR3 nucleotides are TGTGCCAGCTCATTACAGGGGGCTGAAGCTTTCTTT.

This clone was found a few times. The V gene is TRBV6-4, the J gene TRBJ2-3, with a possible D match to TRBD2 (5 bases). The CDR3 has 15 residues. Germline CDR1 reads MRHNA; CDR2 reads SNTAGT. Deletions cut 4 bases from V and 1 base from J, with 12 bases between. The CDR3 region has the DNA TGTGCCAGCAGTGTGAGCGGAGACGGCACAGATACGCAGTATTTT. This encodes CASSVSGDGTDTQYF.

A remark on this clone: At one boundary the junction diverges from the germline segment, which might be a read error. The chain is built from TRBV7-2 and TRBJ2-2; no clear D. CDR1 and CDR2 (germline): SGHTA, FQGNSA. The CDR3 is made up of 17 amino acids. Here the CDR3 DNA reads TGTGCCAGCAGCTTACCCCTGATGGGCACGAAGACCGGGGAGCTGTTTTTT. Translating it yields CASSLPLMGTKTGELFF.

The CDR3 loop is CASSRLGTTFEDTEAFF. CDR3 nucleotides: TGTGCCAGCAGTCGACTCGGGACAACCTTCGAGGACACTGAAGCTTTCTTT. The chain carries TRBV2 and TRBJ1-1; D possibly corresponds to TRBD1 (6 bases). The germline gives CDR1 SNHLY, CDR2 FYNNEI. The germline V and J ends were trimmed by 5 bases and 3 bases, with 22 bases remaining between them. CDR3 length: 17 amino acids.

The chain couples TRBV19 to TRBJ1-2, with D maybe TRBD1 (6 bases). The CDR3 spans 15 residues. Trimming stripped 4 bases from V and 4 bases from J, with 16 bases between. Germline V CDR1 and CDR2: LNHDA, SQIVND (reference sequence). This CDR3 reads CASSNPAGASYGYTF. In nucleotides, the CDR3 is TGTGCCAGTAGTAATCCCGCGGGGGCAAGCTATGGCTACACCTTC.

The chain recombines TRBV7-2 with TRBJ1-4; TRBD1 is a possible D gene (6 bases). The CDR3 runs to 15 residues. CDR1 and CDR2 (germline): SGHTA, FQGNSA. V was pared by 6 bases and J by 6 bases, with 17 bases between. The CDR3 sequence is CASRDYREADEKLFF. As DNA, the CDR3 is TGTGCCAGCAGAGATTACAGGGAAGCCGATGAAAAACTGTTTTTT.

V and J are TRBV3-1 (or the pseudogene TRBV3-2) and TRBJ2-7; 9 nucleotides line up with TRBD1. The CDR3 has 14 amino acids. Unmatched junction bases numbered 5, after V lost 3 bases and J lost 5 bases. Germline-derived CDR1 and CDR2 are LGHDT and YNNKEL (reference sequence). The CDR3 is CASSHWDRVNEQYF. CDR3 nucleotides: TGTGCCAGCAGCCATTGGGACAGGGTAAACGAGCAGTACTTC.

The V gene is TRBV28, the J gene TRBJ1-3, with D possibly matching TRBD1 (5 bases). The CDR3 runs to 15 residues. Trimming left V 2 bases short and J 3 bases short, with 11 bases between. CDR1 is MDHEN and CDR2 is SYDVKM in the germline V gene. The CDR3 DNA reads as TGTGCCAGCAGTTTAGTAAGGGGCGGTGGAAACACCATATATTTT. It is translated as CASSLVRGGGNTIYF.

The chain carries TRBV4-1 and TRBJ1-2; D is unresolved. Germline CDR1 MGHRA, CDR2 YSYEKL. This CDR3 region has 14 residues. Trimming pared 4 bases from V and 4 bases from J, leaving 13 bases between. CDR3 bases: TGCGCCAGCAGCCCCGAGCAGACGGGCTATGGCTACACCTTC. This gives the protein CASSPEQTGYGYTF.

The J gene is TRBJ2-2, the V gene TRBV11-3, with D tentatively TRBD2 (5 bases). The CDR3 runs to 16 residues. CDR1 is SGHNT, CDR2 YENEEA, per germline. V lost 2 bases to trimming and J lost 0 bases, with 10 bases between them. CDR3 in DNA: TGTGCCAGCAGCTTAAGTTCCGGGGCGAACACCGGGGAGCTGTTTTTT. Protein product: CASSLSSGANTGELFF.